Following are 10 T cell receptor beta chains from one sample sequenced in a study of T cells in Graves' hyperthyroidism and ophthalmopathy (dated by TCRdb to about 2019). The library was produced with multiplex PCR. The sequencer was an Illumina HiSeq 2000. The TCR beta CDR3 regions were amplified from the RNA transcripts. For the first round of RT-PCR on the TCR CDR3, the HTBI primer set was used together with the Qiagen OneStep RT-PCR kit. TCRdb reprocessed the public reads (quality trimming at Q25 with fastp, clone calling with MiXCR) and kept in-frame beta chains. A single entry per CDR3 protein holds the most common genes and DNA from its merged rows. This sample lists about 360,000 distinct CDR3 sequences; around an eighth were detected once. About 20% of the sample is in the top ten clones. The sample comprised blood. The receptors were gathered from a man between 25 and 39 years old with Graves' hyperthyroidism that later progressed to Graves' ophthalmopathy.

This clonotype appeared many times. This rearrangement joins TRBV30 to TRBJ1-2; 7 nucleotides agree with TRBD1. The CDR3 runs 12 residues. Trimming at V came to 6 bases and at J to 3 bases, leaving 4 bases not matched to a gene. Germline CDR1 reads GTSNPN; CDR2 reads SVGIG (reference sequence). The CDR3 DNA reads as TGTGCCTGTTCCGGACAGGACTATGGCTACACCTTC. Translated, it gives CACSGQDYGYTF. The full variable domain, in which reference TRBV30 and TRBJ1-2 provide the parts outside the CDR3, is SQTIHQWPATLVQPVGSPLSLECTVEGTSNPNLYWYRQAAGRGLQLLFYSVGIGQISSEVPQNLSASRPQDRQFILSSKKLLLSDSGFYLCACSGQDYGYTFGSGTRLTVV.

The sample holds many counts of this clonotype. J is TRBJ2-7 and V is TRBV2; D uncertain. CDR1 SNHLY and CDR2 FYNNEI come from the germline V gene. The CDR3 is 13 residues long. Trimming removed 7 bases from V and 4 bases from J, with 14 bases in between. Here the CDR3 reads CASIPLSGYEQYF. CDR3 bases: TGTGCCAGCATTCCCCTCAGTGGATACGAGCAGTACTTC.

This clonotype occurred many times. The chain links TRBV14 to TRBJ1-4; D remains ambiguous. Germline loops: CDR1 SGHDN, CDR2 FVKESK. Deletions cut 3 bases from V and 0 bases from J, with 11 bases between. The CDR3 covers 16 residues. Here the CDR3 DNA reads TGTGCCAGCAGCCAGCGGGGAGCTCCAACTAATGAAAAACTGTTTTTT. Encoded protein: CASSQRGAPTNEKLFF.

This clonotype was detected ten times or more. The chain couples TRBV6-2 or TRBV6-3 to TRBJ2-7, with a weak D call TRBD2 (6 bases). Trimming shortened V by 2 bases and J by 4 bases, and 9 bases separated the two germline ends. Germline lookup yields CDR1 MNHEY and CDR2 SVGEGT. The length of the CDR3 is 13 residues. Here the CDR3 reads CASSYPGSYEQYF. The CDR3 DNA is TGTGCCAGCAGTTACCCCGGGAGTTACGAGCAGTACTTC.

This clonotype was seen a few times. In DNA form, the CDR3 reads TGTGCCAGCAGCCGTGGGACTCCGAACACTGAAGCTTTCTTT. It is translated as CASSRGTPNTEAFF. The chain joins TRBV6-1 to TRBJ1-1; weak D call: TRBD1 (5 bases). CDR1 is MNHNS and CDR2 is SASEGT in the germline V gene. V was clipped by 6 bases and J by 1 base, with 12 bases between them. The CDR3 totals 14 residues.

Ten or more counts support this clonotype. The chain joins TRBV12-3 or TRBV12-4 to TRBJ1-5; D ambiguous. This CDR3 contains 14 residues. V lost 6 bases and J 1 base, leaving 10 bases between the germline ends. The CDR3 DNA is TGTGCCAGCAGCCACAGACGGAGCAATCAGCCCCAGCATTTT. Its translation is CASSHRRSNQPQHF.

The genes are TRBV4-1 and TRBJ2-1; either TRBD1 or TRBD2 may fit D (5 bases each). V lost 1 base and J lost 8, with 15 bases in between. The CDR3 is 15 amino acids. The germline CDR1 and CDR2 sequences are MGHRA and YSYEKL. CDR3 DNA: TGCGCCAGCAGCCAAGCCCGGGACCTGAGGGATGAGCAGTTCTTC. It codes for CASSQARDLRDEQFF.

This clonotype has a count of ten or more. CDR3 sequence reads: CASSLDSTGTPYEQYF. In DNA form, the CDR3 reads TGTGCCAGCAGCTTAGACTCGACAGGGACACCTTACGAGCAGTACTTC. The V call is TRBV11-3, the J call TRBJ2-7, with 7 bases that match TRBD1. This CDR3 comprises 16 residues. Unmatched junction bases numbered 9, after V lost 0 bases and J lost 4 bases. CDR1 and CDR2 (germline): SGHNT, YENEEA.

This clonotype was seen at least ten times. The chain recombines TRBV28 with TRBJ2-3; the D call may be TRBD1 or TRBD2 (6 bases each). Trimming took 4 bases from V and 4 from J, leaving 21 bases between them. Germline assignment: CDR1 MDHEN and CDR2 SYDVKM. This CDR3 contains 17 residues. The DNA of the CDR3 is TGTGCCAGCAGTTCTCCGAGGGTGGGGGGCTTGGCAGATACGCAGTATTTT. Protein: CASSSPRVGGLADTQYF. Drawing the rest from reference TRBV28 and TRBJ2-3, the complete variable domain is DVKVTQSSRYLVKRTGEKVFLECVQDMDHENMFWYRQDPGLGLRLIYFSYDVKMKEKGDIPEGYSVSREKKERFSLILESASTNQTSMYLCASSSPRVGGLADTQYFGPGTRLTVL.

The rearrangement joins TRBV4-1 to TRBJ2-1; D gene ambiguous. Germline V gives CDR1 MGHRA, CDR2 YSYEKL. CDR3 length: 13 amino acids. With 4 bases removed from V and 7 bases from J, the gap between germline ends came to 11 bases. The CDR3 coding sequence is TGCGCCAGCAGCCCCATGGAAGCAAATGAGCAGTTCTTC. Protein product: CASSPMEANEQFF.